This T cell receptor (beta chain) was profiled in a study of blood T cell repertoires in COVID-19. Overall study: Whether acute or convalescent, the COVID-19 samples came from the United States, Italy and Spain. Nucleic acid was either cDNA or gDNA, and it came from T cells, B-cell-depleted T cells, or PBMCs.

The CDR3 runs to 18 residues. V was clipped by 1 base and J by 0 bases; unmatched bases: 5. CDR1 and CDR2 (germline): LGHNA, YSLEER. Per the original methods: Reference gene primer amplification yielded estimated nucleated cell counts. TCRdb keeps only in-frame clones here, not all; method: immunoSEQ multiplex PCR. Clonal size and the V and J genes are those of that table, whereas D and trimming came from the DNA. The repertoire holds tens of thousands of clones, roughly 85% seen once, with roughly 6.4% in the top ten. The TCR sequence derives from a human donor in a cohort sampled during active or convalescent COVID-19. This chain links TRBV4-3 with TRBJ2-2; 10 nucleotides line up with TRBD2. The source material was peripheral blood. Here the CDR3 DNA reads TGCGCCAGCAGCCAAGGACGAGCGGGGGGGTCGAACACCGGGGAGCTGTTTTTT. It specifies CASSQGRAGGSNTGELFF.